Listed below are T cell receptor beta chains from one sample, sequenced in a study of blood T cell repertoires in COVID-19. This table comes from immunoSEQ multiplex PCR, and its TCRdb copy is limited to in-frame clones, with some not included. The profile shows more than 200,000 clones, roughly four fifths of them singletons. Material: peripheral blood. The receptor source for this set is a man older than 75 with acute or convalescent COVID-19. Both conserved end residues are part of each CDR3. D genes are given only for firm matches. Clone size appears in some rows only: once, few, many, or a class for an expanded clone.

V gene,CDR3 length,J gene,D gene,clone size,CDR3 protein,CDR3 DNA
TRBV5-6,18,TRBJ2-2,TRBD2,-,CASSETSGRMFYTGELFF,TGTGCCAGCAGCGAGACTAGCGGGAGGATGTTTTACACCGGGGAGCTGTTTTTT
TRBV12-3/TRBV12-4,13,TRBJ2-4,TRBD1,-,CASRLGQGDIQYF,TGTGCCAGCAGGCTAGGACAGGGAGACATTCAGTACTTC
TRBV28,15,TRBJ1-4,TRBD1,few,CASSFISGGQEKLFF,TGTGCCAGCAGTTTTATCTCAGGGGGCCAGGAAAAACTGTTTTTT
TRBV27,15,TRBJ1-6,TRBD1,-,CASSSQGAANSPLHF,TGTGCCAGCAGTTCCCAGGGGGCGGCTAATTCACCCCTCCACTTT
TRBV11-2,18,TRBJ1-6,-,-,CASSLDRAFGSYNSPLHF,TGTGCCAGCAGCTTAGATCGCGCATTCGGCTCCTATAATTCACCCCTCCACTTT
TRBV6-5,14,TRBJ2-7,TRBD1,-,CASTPGTGTYEQYF,TGTGCCAGCACTCCCGGGACAGGGACCTACGAGCAGTACTTC
TRBV5-1,15,TRBJ1-1,-,-,CASSLDGGIGTEAFF,TGCGCCAGCAGCTTGGATGGAGGGATTGGCACTGAAGCTTTCTTT
TRBV30,16,TRBJ2-1,-,-,CAWSTRQVYSYNEQFF,TGTGCCTGGAGTACTAGGCAGGTATACTCCTACAATGAGCAGTTCTTC
TRBV5-1,16,TRBJ2-7,TRBD2,-,CASSGGYSGTPYEQYF,TGCGCCAGCAGCGGAGGGTATAGCGGGACCCCCTACGAGCAGTACTTC
TRBV7-9,15,TRBJ2-1,TRBD2,once,CASIFSGGKQYEQFF,TGTGCCAGCATTTTTAGCGGGGGCAAACAATATGAGCAGTTCTTC
TRBV6-5,15,TRBJ1-5,TRBD1,-,CASRPGQYSNQPQHF,TGTGCCAGCAGACCGGGACAGTATAGCAATCAGCCCCAGCATTTT
TRBV19,15,TRBJ2-7,TRBD2,few,CASSFSGTSDYEQYF,TGTGCCAGTAGTTTTTCAGGGACTAGCGATTACGAGCAGTACTTC
TRBV5-6,15,TRBJ2-1,TRBD1,-,CASSLGQGAHNEQFF,TGTGCCAGCAGCCTGGGACAGGGGGCCCACAATGAGCAGTTCTTC
TRBV7-9,15,TRBJ2-7,TRBD2,-,CASSTRLAGIYEQYF,TGTGCCAGCAGCACCCGACTAGCGGGAATCTACGAGCAGTACTTC
TRBV7-2,16,TRBJ1-3,-,once,CASSLGGGRSGNTIYF,TGTGCCAGCAGCTTAGGGGGAGGCCGCTCTGGAAACACCATATATTTT
TRBV4-2,19,TRBJ1-3,TRBD1,-,CASSQEFRDRASSGNTIYF,TGTGCCAGCAGCCAAGAGTTCAGGGACAGGGCATCCTCTGGAAACACCATATATTTT
TRBV5-4,14,TRBJ1-3,-,-,CASSLDTGRHTIYF,TGTGCCAGCAGCTTGGATACGGGTAGGCACACCATATATTTT
TRBV2,14,TRBJ2-1,TRBD2,-,CASRRSGSHNEQFF,TGTGCCAGCAGGCGTAGCGGGAGCCACAATGAGCAGTTCTTC
TRBV5-4,12,TRBJ2-7,-,-,CASSLGDYEQYF,TGTGCCAGCAGCCTAGGTGATTACGAGCAGTACTTC
TRBV3-1/TRBV3-2,15,TRBJ1-6,TRBD1,-,CASSLRGQQNSPLHF,TGTGCCAGCAGCCTCCGGGGACAGCAAAATTCACCCCTCCACTTT
TRBV24-1,17,TRBJ2-2,TRBD2,-,CATSDLAGEANTGELFF,TGTGCCACCAGTGATTTGGCGGGGGAGGCGAACACCGGGGAGCTGTTTTTT
TRBV25-1,14,TRBJ1-4,-,-,CASSDMLVGEKLFF,TGTGCCAGCAGTGACATGCTGGTCGGTGAAAAACTGTTTTTT
TRBV5-1,15,TRBJ2-7,-,-,CASSLATGRGGEQYF,TGCGCCAGCAGCTTGGCGACAGGCCGAGGAGGCGAGCAGTACTTC
TRBV4-1,16,TRBJ2-3,TRBD2,-,CASSQEAGTSTDTQYF,TGCGCCAGCAGCCAAGAAGCGGGGACTAGCACAGATACGCAGTATTTT
TRBV5-4,14,TRBJ1-6,-,few,CASSLQGRNSPLHF,TGTGCCAGCAGCTTACAGGGTCGGAATTCACCCCTCCACTTT
TRBV5-1,17,TRBJ2-1,TRBD2,-,CASSLPLAGGPKNEQFF,TGCGCCAGCAGCTTACCCCTAGCGGGGGGGCCGAAAAATGAGCAGTTCTTC
TRBV7-3,15,TRBJ2-1,-,-,CASSPWSGSYNEQFF,TGTGCCAGCAGCCCATGGAGCGGGTCCTACAATGAGCAGTTCTTC
TRBV5-1,15,TRBJ1-3,-,-,CASSSDRSSGNTIYF,TGCGCCAGCAGCTCAGACAGAAGCTCTGGAAACACCATATATTTT
TRBV19,14,TRBJ1-3,-,-,CASSYREGGNTIYF,TGTGCCAGTAGTTACAGGGAAGGTGGAAACACCATATATTTT
TRBV19,15,TRBJ1-6,TRBD1,-,CASSIGRGAVSPLHF,TGTGCCAGTAGTATTGGCAGGGGGGCCGTTTCACCCCTCCACTTT
TRBV7-8,13,TRBJ2-7,-,-,CASSRQDVYEQYF,TGTGCCAGCAGCCGGCAGGATGTATACGAGCAGTACTTC
TRBV7-6,17,TRBJ2-5,TRBD2,-,CASSQGTSAILLGTQYF,TGTGCCAGCAGCCAAGGGACTAGCGCTATACTGTTGGGGACCCAGTACTTC
TRBV7-2,14,TRBJ2-5,TRBD1,-,CASSSGGYQETQYF,TGTGCCAGCAGCTCAGGGGGTTACCAAGAGACCCAGTACTTC
TRBV5-4,14,TRBJ2-7,-,once,CASRVDPQGTEQYF,TGTGCCAGCAGAGTCGACCCCCAGGGGACCGAGCAGTACTTC
TRBV5-3,17,TRBJ1-3,-,-,CARSLFQGSGTGNTIYF,TGTGCCAGAAGCTTATTTCAGGGTTCAGGGACTGGAAACACCATATATTTT
TRBV19,12,TRBJ2-7,-,-,CASSIEGYEQYF,TGTGCCAGTAGTATCGAGGGCTACGAGCAGTACTTC
TRBV3-1/TRBV3-2,14,TRBJ1-1,-,-,CASSQVPRNTEAFF,TGTGCCAGCAGCCAAGTTCCCCGGAACACTGAAGCTTTCTTT
TRBV5-1,14,TRBJ2-3,TRBD2,once,CASSLGGLAGTQYF,TGCGCCAGCAGCTTGGGGGGACTAGCGGGTACGCAGTATTTT
TRBV28,16,TRBJ2-2,TRBD1,-,CASSRTGVGNTGELFF,TGTGCCAGCAGTAGGACAGGGGTAGGGAACACCGGGGAGCTGTTTTTT
TRBV24-1,17,TRBJ2-1,TRBD1,-,CATSEHSTGMTYNEQFF,TGTGCCACCAGTGAGCACTCGACAGGGATGACCTACAATGAGCAGTTCTTC
TRBV5-1,16,TRBJ1-2,TRBD1,once,CASSLGTGGSNYGYTF,TGCGCCAGCAGCTTAGGGACAGGGGGATCTAACTATGGCTACACCTTC
TRBV7-9,18,TRBJ2-1,-,-,CASSIRSGWGVSYNEQFF,TGTGCCAGCAGCATTCGCTCTGGGTGGGGCGTGAGCTACAATGAGCAGTTCTTC
TRBV30,16,TRBJ1-3,-,-,CAWSSQTGLSGNTIYF,TGTGCCTGGAGTTCCCAGACAGGCCTCTCTGGAAACACCATATATTTT
TRBV7-9,15,TRBJ1-6,-,-,CASSSIQGPNSPLHF,TGTGCCAGCAGCTCCATCCAGGGCCCTAATTCACCCCTCCACTTT
TRBV18,16,TRBJ2-3,TRBD1,-,CASGQGEPYGTDTQYF,TGTGCCAGCGGACAGGGGGAACCCTACGGCACAGATACGCAGTATTTT
TRBV24-1,15,TRBJ1-2,TRBD1,few,CATSDRTGGLGGYTF,TGTGCCACCAGTGACAGGACAGGGGGATTGGGAGGCTACACCTTC
TRBV7-2,15,TRBJ1-5,-,few,CASSLVAGDNQPQHF,TGTGCCAGCAGCTTAGTGGCAGGGGACAATCAGCCCCAGCATTTT
TRBV7-9,15,TRBJ2-7,TRBD2,-,CASSALAGGPSEQYF,TGTGCCAGCAGCGCCCTAGCGGGAGGGCCCAGCGAGCAGTACTTC
TRBV19,14,TRBJ2-2,-,once,CASSIGGNTGELFF,TGTGCCAGTAGTATAGGGGGCAACACCGGGGAGCTGTTTTTT
TRBV5-6,15,TRBJ1-4,-,-,CASSFIDSRNEKLFF,TGTGCCAGCAGCTTTATCGACAGCCGTAATGAAAAACTGTTTTTT
TRBV9,13,TRBJ2-7,TRBD2,-,CASSPGTSVEQYF,TGTGCCAGCAGCCCCGGGACTAGCGTGGAGCAGTACTTC
TRBV2,14,TRBJ2-7,-,-,CASSPRGAAHEQYF,TGTGCCAGCAGTCCCCGGGGGGCAGCTCACGAGCAGTACTTC
TRBV28,14,TRBJ2-4,-,-,CASSKTLNRNIQYF,TGTGCCAGCAGTAAGACTCTGAATCGGAACATTCAGTACTTC
TRBV7-9,15,TRBJ1-3,TRBD1,-,CASTTHIQGKNTIYF,TGTGCCAGCACCACCCACATACAGGGGAAAAACACCATATATTTT
TRBV7-9,15,TRBJ2-1,-,-,CASSLLRTSGHEQFF,TGTGCCAGCAGCTTACTCCGGACCTCAGGGCATGAGCAGTTCTTC
TRBV14,16,TRBJ2-4,-,-,CASSPSRSAGKNIQYF,TGTGCCAGCAGCCCCTCAAGGTCGGCGGGCAAAAACATTCAGTACTTC
TRBV5-1,15,TRBJ1-3,-,-,CASSLGGGAGNTIYF,TGCGCCAGCAGCTTGGGAGGAGGCGCTGGAAACACCATATATTTT
TRBV6-5,16,TRBJ2-7,-,-,CASSYDGGGAPYEQYF,TGTGCCAGCAGTTACGATGGAGGGGGGGCACCCTACGAGCAGTACTTC
TRBV28,16,TRBJ1-5,TRBD1,-,CASSRPGQGRVQPQHF,TGTGCCAGCAGCCGACCGGGACAGGGAAGGGTTCAGCCCCAGCATTTT